This entry lists 32 T cell receptor beta chains sequenced from one sample in a study of CD8 T cells in Susac syndrome. Random-hexamer reverse transcription was applied to about 0.5 to 1 ug RNA. TCRdb reanalysed the immunoSEQ multiplex PCR reads using MiXCR and keeps one entry per CDR3 protein. The profile shows 300,000 to 350,000 distinct CDR3 sequences, about 91% of them singletons. The sequencing sample was made of CD4+ T cells from PBMCs. These receptors originate from a human donor with multiple sclerosis.

This clonotype was seen once. This chain links TRBV10-3 with TRBJ1-2; no definite D call. Germline V gene data show CDR1 as ENHRY and CDR2 as SYGVKD. The V gene lost 4 bases and the J gene lost 2 bases, with 8 bases spanning the gap. The CDR3 consists of 13 residues. The CDR3 loop is CAISADGNYGYTF. In DNA, the CDR3 is TGTGCCATCAGTGCGGACGGGAACTATGGCTACACCTTC.

This chain joins TRBV7-3 and TRBJ1-4; TRBD1 might be the D (6 bases). Germline CDR1 reads SGHTA; CDR2 reads FQGTGA. V dropped 3 bases and J dropped 12 bases, with 20 bases sitting between them. The CDR3 length is 15 residues. The chain's CDR3 is CASSFLRTVSGELFF. The DNA for the CDR3 is TGTGCCAGCAGCTTTCTTCGGACAGTATCGGGAGAACTGTTTTTT.

This chain links TRBV29-1 with TRBJ2-5; D unresolved. CDR3 length: 13 amino acids. Germline V gene data show CDR1 as SQVTM and CDR2 as ANQGSEA. The V gene lost 3 bases and the J gene lost 4 bases, with 12 bases spanning the gap. CDR3 DNA: TGCAGCGTTGAGGCGCTGACGGGAGAGACCCAGTACTTC. Translating gives CSVEALTGETQYF.

This chain links TRBV4-2 with TRBJ2-5; 11 bases are shared with TRBD1. The trim removed 1 base at V and 2 bases at J, leaving 12 bases unmatched. The germline CDR1 and CDR2 sequences are LGHNA and YNFKEQ. This CDR3 has 19 residues. In DNA form, the CDR3 reads TGTGCCAGCAGCCAAGTTACCGGGACAGGGGGACTTTCACAAGAGACCCAGTACTTC. Amino acid sequence: CASSQVTGTGGLSQETQYF.

The J gene is TRBJ1-1, the V gene TRBV5-1, with TRBD1 matching 7 bases. V shed 5 bases, J shed 4 bases, and the junction held 2 bases outside the gene matches. The germline CDR1 and CDR2 sequences are SGHRS and YFSETQ. The CDR3 loop spans 12 amino acids. CDR3 coding DNA: TGCGCCAGCAGTGCAGGGGGCACTGAAGCTTTCTTT. This sequence encodes CASSAGGTEAFF.

The sample holds one count of this clonotype. This chain uses TRBV15 with TRBJ2-1; D unresolved. V gave up 1 base and J gave up 2 bases, with 9 bases separating them. CDR1 LNHNV and CDR2 YYDKDF come from the germline V gene (reference sequence). CDR3 length: 15 residues. CDR3 in amino acids: CATSRAQATYNEQFF. Written as DNA, the CDR3 is TGTGCCACCAGCAGAGCTCAAGCCACCTACAATGAGCAGTTCTTC.

V is TRBV10-3 and J is TRBJ2-3; TRBD1 matches at 10 bases. Germline V gene sequence: CDR1 ENHRY, CDR2 SYGVKD. The CDR3 consists of 16 residues. The V gene end was trimmed by 6 bases and the J gene end by 1 base; junction bases not matched to a gene: 7. CDR3: CAISLTGTGGTDTQYF. For the CDR3, the DNA is TGTGCCATCAGCCTCACCGGGACAGGGGGCACAGATACGCAGTATTTT.

This clonotype appeared once. V is TRBV20-1 and J is TRBJ1-1, with 9 bases identical to TRBD1. The germline V gene has CDR1 DFQATT and CDR2 SNEGSKA (reference sequence). The V gene end was trimmed by 5 bases and the J gene end by 1 base; junction bases not matched to a gene: 5. CDR3 size: 14 residues. In DNA form, the CDR3 reads TGCAGTGCTGGAAGACAGGGGGAGAACACTGAAGCTTTCTTT. Its translation: CSAGRQGENTEAFF.

The gene calls are TRBV4-1 and TRBJ1-6; D ambiguous. The CDR3 has 13 amino acids. V lost 1 base and J lost 7, with 5 bases in between. Germline values: CDR1 MGHRA, CDR2 YSYEKL. The CDR3 region has the DNA TGCGCCAGCAGCCAAGTAGCGAATTCACCCCTCCACTTT. Amino acids: CASSQVANSPLHF.

V and J are TRBV12-3 or TRBV12-4 and TRBJ1-1; D not resolved. V was shortened by 5 bases and J by 0 bases, with 7 bases between the two germline ends. The CDR3 sequence is 13 residues long. The DNA of the CDR3 is TGTGCCAGCAGTGACCAGGTGAACACTGAAGCTTTCTTT. It yields the protein CASSDQVNTEAFF.

The V call is TRBV19, the J call TRBJ1-5, with 9 bases identical to TRBD1. This CDR3 has 15 residues. After removal of 5 bases from V and 4 bases from J, the junction contained 6 bases not matched to a gene. CDR1 and CDR2 from the germline V gene are LNHDA and SQIVND (reference sequence). CDR3 residues: CASSYDRGKNQPQHF. The CDR3 DNA is TGTGCCAGTAGTTACGACAGGGGGAAGAATCAGCCCCAGCATTTT.

V and J are TRBV5-1 and TRBJ2-5; 7 bases match TRBD2. V trimming: 4 bases; J trimming: 0 bases; junction bases outside the gene matches: 6. Germline V CDR1 and CDR2: SGHRS, YFSETQ. The CDR3 has 15 residues. The CDR3 coding sequence is TGCGCCAGCAGCCCTAGCGGAAAGTACCAAGAGACCCAGTACTTC. Protein sequence: CASSPSGKYQETQYF.

The chain links TRBV3-1 to TRBJ2-6; D unresolved. Germline V gene data show CDR1 as LGHDT and CDR2 as YNNKEL (reference sequence). Trimming took off 4 bases at V and 4 bases at J, with 8 bases between the two ends. There are 14 residues in the CDR3. The CDR3 bases are TGTGCCAGCAGCCTAACACCAGGGGCCAACGTCCTGACTTTC. This encodes CASSLTPGANVLTF.

In its sample, this clonotype was seen a few times. The J gene is TRBJ1-3, the V gene TRBV3-1, with D perhaps TRBD1 (6 bases). In germline, CDR1 is LGHDT, CDR2 YNNKEL (reference sequence). V was pared by 4 bases and J by 4 bases, with 11 bases between. The CDR3 loop spans 14 amino acids. CDR3 nucleotides: TGTGCCAGCAGCCCTCGGGACAAAGGAAACACCATATATTTT. It encodes CASSPRDKGNTIYF. The full variable domain, with the rest looked up from reference TRBV3-1 and TRBJ1-3, is DTAVSQTPKYLVTQMGNDKSIKCEQNLGHDTMYWYKQDSKKFLKIMFSYNNKELIINETVPNRFSPKSPDKAHLNLHINSLELGDSAVYFCASSPRDKGNTIYFGEGSWLTVV.

V usage is TRBV7-9 and J usage is TRBJ2-7, with 7 bases identical to TRBD1. V dropped 8 bases and J dropped 1; count of bases not matched to a gene: 17. The CDR3 has 17 residues. Germline CDR1 SEHNR, CDR2 FQNEAQ (reference sequence). The DNA for the CDR3 is TGTGCCAGCGCCGCCCCGTGGGGGACAGCCAATTCCTACGAGCAGTACTTC. Amino acids: CASAAPWGTANSYEQYF.

The V gene is TRBV12-3 or TRBV12-4, the J gene TRBJ2-1, with no clear D. V lost 5 bases, J lost 7 bases, and 6 bases lay in between. CDR3 size: 11 residues. The CDR3 DNA reads TGTGCCAGCAGTAAGGGAAATGAGCAGTTCTTC. Protein product: CASSKGNEQFF.

The chain uses TRBV19 and TRBJ2-1; the D gene is possibly TRBD1 (6 bases). Germline V gene data show CDR1 as LNHDA and CDR2 as SQIVND (reference sequence). The CDR3 is 16 residues long. Deletions cut 5 bases from V and 4 bases from J, with 18 bases between. The CDR3 coding sequence is TGTGCCAGTAGTCCAACAGGGAGTCCCCTTTACAATGAGCAGTTCTTC. It specifies CASSPTGSPLYNEQFF.

The rearrangement joins TRBV5-6 to TRBJ2-1, with 10 bases that match TRBD1. The CDR3 is 15 amino acids. V shed 4 bases and J 4 bases; nucleotides not matched to a gene: 5. Germline V gene lookup returns CDR1 SGHDT and CDR2 YYEEEE. As DNA, the CDR3 is TGTGCCAGCAGCCCGACAGGGGGCCCTTACAATGAGCAGTTCTTC. Translating gives CASSPTGGPYNEQFF.

The rearrangement links TRBV3-1 to TRBJ2-1; D is uncertain. The germline V and J ends were trimmed by 0 bases and 8 bases, with 8 bases remaining between them. This CDR3 is built from 13 residues. Germline V gene data show CDR1 as LGHDT and CDR2 as YNNKEL (reference sequence). As DNA, the CDR3 is TGTGCCAGCAGCCAAGAGGTGATGTATGAGCAGTTCTTC. Protein: CASSQEVMYEQFF.

The rearrangement joins TRBV24-1 to TRBJ2-2; D may be TRBD1 (5 bases). The CDR3 covers 16 residues. Per the germline V gene, CDR1 is KGHDR and CDR2 is SFDVKD. V was pared by 4 bases and J by 2 bases, with 13 bases between. The CDR3 DNA sequence: TGTGCCACCAGTGAGCAGGGTAGGGGAAACACCGGGGAGCTGTTTTTT. This sequence encodes CATSEQGRGNTGELFF.

The genes are TRBV7-8 and TRBJ2-7; D unresolved. Germline V CDR1 and CDR2: SGHVS, FQNEAQ. V was shortened by 4 bases and J by 2 bases, with 15 bases between the two germline ends. CDR3 length: 15 amino acids. CDR3 sequence reads: CASSYVGRLTYEQYF. CDR3 coding DNA: TGTGCCAGCAGCTACGTCGGACGGTTGACCTACGAGCAGTACTTC.

This chain uses TRBV20-1 with TRBJ2-7; no clear D. Trimming pared 6 bases from V and 2 bases from J, leaving 11 bases between. Germline lookup yields CDR1 DFQATT and CDR2 SNEGSKA (reference sequence). This CDR3 comprises 12 residues. In DNA, the CDR3 is TGCAGTGCCCTCCACACGGCCTACGAGCAGTACTTC. Translation: CSALHTAYEQYF.

The chain has TRBV11-3 and TRBJ1-1; 7 bases align to TRBD1. Germline values: CDR1 SGHNT, CDR2 YENEEA. The junction had 11 bases not matched to a gene; V was cut back by 5 bases and J by 5 bases. This CDR3 contains 15 residues. CDR3 DNA: TGTGCCAGCAGCCCGGCGACAGGGATTCGGACTGAAGCTTTCTTT. This codes for CASSPATGIRTEAFF.

This clonotype was detected once. The chain uses TRBV7-2 and TRBJ2-1; 8 positions match TRBD1. The CDR3 totals 16 residues. With 5 bases clipped from V and 0 bases from J, the junction kept 6 bases outside the gene matches. In germline, CDR1 is SGHTA, CDR2 FQGNSA. The CDR3 here is CASSPRTGRSYNEQFF. The CDR3 DNA reads TGTGCCAGCAGCCCCAGGACAGGGCGCTCCTACAATGAGCAGTTCTTC.

This chain connects TRBV29-1 to TRBJ2-7; D is unresolved. The length of the CDR3 is 12 residues. Trimming shortened V by 5 bases and J by 5 bases, and 13 bases separated the two germline ends. From germline, CDR1 is SQVTM and CDR2 ANQGSEA. This chain's CDR3 is CSVWDRIHEQYF. The CDR3 DNA follows: TGCAGCGTTTGGGATAGGATACACGAGCAGTACTTC.

The chain uses TRBV11-3 and TRBJ1-1, with D maybe TRBD1 (5 bases). Trimming took off 5 bases at V and 0 bases at J, with 19 bases between the two ends. CDR1 and CDR2 from the germline V gene are SGHNT and YENEEA. CDR3 size: 17 residues. The CDR3 spells CASSTRSLQVMNTEAFF. CDR3 nucleotides: TGTGCCAGCAGCACTCGGAGTCTACAGGTGATGAACACTGAAGCTTTCTTT.

The DNA of the CDR3 is TGCGCCAGCAGCCATCTCCGGGACAGGGGCCAAGCGCGTGCTTTCTTT. Protein: CASSHLRDRGQARAFF. The chain links TRBV4-3 to TRBJ1-1; 10 nucleotides agree with TRBD1. The CDR3 has 16 residues. The ends lost 3 bases at V and 11 bases at J; junction bases unmatched: 15. Germline V gives CDR1 LGHNA, CDR2 YSLEER.

The chain has TRBV27 and TRBJ1-5; 9 bases align to TRBD1. The J segment lost 9 bases and the V segment lost 4 bases, leaving 7 bases of the junction unmatched. CDR3 length: 14 amino acids. Germline V lookup: CDR1 MNHEY, CDR2 SMNVEV (reference sequence). Here the CDR3 reads CASSYRDRDGPQHF. The CDR3 coding sequence is TGTGCCAGCAGTTACCGGGACAGGGATGGGCCCCAGCATTTT.

The chain employs TRBV7-9 and TRBJ2-3; 7 bases agree with TRBD1. The trim removed 5 bases at V and 2 bases at J, leaving 7 bases unmatched. Germline CDR1 and CDR2: SEHNR and FQNEAQ (reference sequence). The CDR3 is 15 residues long. This CDR3 reads CASSRGQADTDTQYF. DNA of the CDR3: TGTGCCAGCAGCCGCGGACAGGCCGACACAGATACGCAGTATTTT.

The V call is TRBV19, the J call TRBJ1-2; D is unclear. Germline CDR1 reads LNHDA; CDR2 reads SQIVND (reference sequence). The V end lost 1 base, the J end lost 3 bases, and 6 bases lay between the germline ends. This CDR3 has 13 residues. The CDR3 DNA reads as TGTGCCAGTAGTATAGCCAACGACTATGGCTACACCTTC. It is translated as CASSIANDYGYTF.

J is TRBJ2-5 and V is TRBV9, with TRBD1 identical over 8 bases. CDR3 size: 16 residues. With 0 bases clipped from V and 2 bases from J, the junction kept 6 bases outside the gene matches. The germline V gene encodes CDR1 SGDLS and CDR2 YYNGEE. CDR3 in amino acids: CASSVGIGQGQETQYF. The CDR3 bases are TGTGCCAGCAGCGTAGGAATAGGACAGGGACAAGAGACCCAGTACTTC.

In its sample, this clonotype was seen once. The genes are TRBV5-4 and TRBJ1-1; TRBD1 might be the D (6 bases). Germline values: CDR1 SGHNT, CDR2 YYREEE (reference sequence). The CDR3 has 15 amino acids. V lost 4 bases to trimming and J lost 4 bases, with 17 bases between them. The CDR3 here is CASSQRTQGSTEAFF. The CDR3 nucleotides read TGTGCCAGCAGCCAGAGAACACAGGGATCCACTGAAGCTTTCTTT.